These 30 T cell receptor beta chains were all obtained from the same sample, sequenced in a study of technical replicates of blood from a few donors. TCRdb keeps only in-frame clones here, not all; method: immunoSEQ multiplex PCR. The table includes about 76,000 clones, approximately 94% detected once. The sequenced sample was T cells isolated from PBMCs. These receptors originate from a human donor in good health.

The chain is built from TRBV27 and TRBJ1-2; 7 nucleotides agree with TRBD1. Germline assignment: CDR1 MNHEY and CDR2 SMNVEV (reference sequence). This CDR3 region has 15 residues. The trim removed 2 bases at V and 8 bases at J, leaving 11 bases unmatched. CDR3 sequence reads: CASSLGTASGLGYTF. As DNA, the CDR3 is TGTGCCAGCAGTTTAGGGACAGCCTCGGGATTAGGCTACACCTTC.

This sequence joins TRBV13 and TRBJ2-7; 9 nucleotides agree with TRBD1. The CDR3 consists of 16 residues. V dropped 4 bases and J dropped 2; count of bases not matched to a gene: 9. CDR1 and CDR2 (germline): PRHDT, FYEKMQ (reference sequence). The CDR3 bases are TGTGCCAGCAGCTCAGGGACAGGGCTAATAACCTACGAGCAGTACTTC. Protein product: CASSSGTGLITYEQYF.

J is TRBJ2-7 and V is TRBV10-2; 7 bases map to TRBD1. V lost 2 bases, J lost 2 bases, and 3 bases stayed unmatched. Germline lookup yields CDR1 WSHSY and CDR2 SAAADI. CDR3 length: 14 residues. CDR3 amino acids: CASSERQGPYEQYF. CDR3 nucleotides: TGCGCCAGCAGTGAGCGACAGGGCCCCTACGAGCAGTACTTC.

The rearrangement links TRBV19 to TRBJ2-6; no firm D call. The CDR3 is 18 amino acids. Trimming removed 1 base from V and 1 base from J, with 14 bases in between. CDR1 is LNHDA and CDR2 is SQIVND in the germline V gene (reference sequence). The CDR3 loop is CASSIGGATLSGANVLTF. CDR3 DNA: TGTGCCAGTAGTATAGGAGGAGCTACATTATCTGGGGCCAACGTCCTGACTTTC.

J is TRBJ2-3 and V is TRBV18; 11 nucleotides match TRBD2. The V gene's germline CDR1 is KGHSH and CDR2 LQKENI. The CDR3 totals 16 residues. The junction had 6 bases not matched to a gene; V was cut back by 4 bases and J by 3 bases. The CDR3 spells CASSLLAGVRTDTQYF. The CDR3, as DNA: TGTGCCAGCTCACTACTAGCGGGAGTCAGGACAGATACGCAGTATTTT.

V gene TRBV28 combines with J gene TRBJ2-7; D is perhaps TRBD2 (7 bases). Trimming took 7 bases from V and 4 from J, leaving 17 bases between them. CDR1 is MDHEN and CDR2 is SYDVKM in the germline V gene. The CDR3 contains 14 residues. CDR3 DNA: TGTGCCAGCACCCAGGGGCGGGAGCTTTACGAGCAGTACTTC. It yields the protein CASTQGRELYEQYF.

This rearrangement joins TRBV11-3 to TRBJ1-1, with D possibly matching TRBD1 (5 bases). V lost 2 bases and J lost 3, with 16 bases in between. This CDR3 has 16 residues. Germline V gene sequence: CDR1 SGHNT, CDR2 YENEEA. The CDR3 loop reads CASSLLGGPWDTEAFF. CDR3 in DNA: TGTGCCAGCAGCTTATTGGGGGGTCCTTGGGACACTGAAGCTTTCTTT.

The V gene is TRBV4-3, the J gene TRBJ2-3; 8 bases agree with TRBD1. Per the germline V gene, CDR1 is LGHNA and CDR2 is YSLEER. The CDR3 sequence is 15 residues long. V shed 4 bases and J 2 bases; nucleotides not matched to a gene: 5. The CDR3 sequence: CASSLRGRDTDTQYF. CDR3 sequence (DNA): TGCGCCAGCAGCCTCAGGGGGCGCGACACAGATACGCAGTATTTT.

Here the CDR3 reads CASSYSAGGRNEQFF. The CDR3 coding sequence is TGTGCCAGCAGTTACTCAGCGGGAGGGCGTAATGAGCAGTTCTTC. The chain combines TRBV6-5 with TRBJ2-1, with TRBD2 matching 10 bases. CDR3 length: 15 amino acids. V trimming: 0 bases; J trimming: 7 bases; junction bases outside the gene matches: 3. The germline V gene has CDR1 MNHEY and CDR2 SVGAGI.

V and J are TRBV5-5 and TRBJ2-7; perhaps TRBD1 as D (6 bases). CDR3 length: 11 amino acids. V lost 2 bases, J lost 7 bases, and 7 bases lay in between. Germline V gene data show CDR1 as SGHKS and CDR2 as YYEKEE (reference sequence). The CDR3 sequence is CASSLGGEQYF. CDR3 DNA: TGTGCCAGCAGCTTAGGGGGAGAGCAGTACTTC.

The chain carries TRBV9 and TRBJ2-1, with 11 bases fitting TRBD2. In germline, CDR1 is SGDLS, CDR2 YYNGEE. This CDR3 is built from 15 residues. Trimming cost V 3 bases and J 5 bases; bases outside gene matches: 4. CDR3 nucleotide sequence: TGTGCCAGCAGCGCGAGACTAGCGGGGAACAATGAGCAGTTCTTC. This codes for CASSARLAGNNEQFF.

In this sample, this clone turned up a few times. The chain couples TRBV19 to TRBJ2-7, with 7 bases aligning to TRBD1. This CDR3 is built from 14 residues. The V segment lost 7 bases and the J segment 2 bases; nucleotides outside the gene matches: 8. From germline, CDR1 is LNHDA and CDR2 SQIVND (reference sequence). The CDR3 loop reads CASTKDRATYEQYF. The CDR3, as DNA: TGTGCCAGTACTAAAGACAGGGCGACCTACGAGCAGTACTTC.

This chain connects TRBV25-1 to TRBJ2-7, with TRBD2 as a possible D gene (6 bases). V gave up 6 bases and J gave up 0 bases, with 9 bases separating them. Germline CDR1 MGHDK, CDR2 SYGVNS. This CDR3 has 13 residues. CDR3 amino acids: CASRERASYEQYF. The CDR3 DNA is TGTGCCAGCAGGGAGCGGGCCTCCTACGAGCAGTACTTC.

This chain uses TRBV5-1 with TRBJ2-5; maybe TRBD2 (5 bases). The CDR3 has 14 amino acids. The germline V gene has CDR1 SGHRS and CDR2 YFSETQ. Trimming left V 5 bases short and J 7 bases short, with 18 bases between. CDR3 amino acids: CASRTAEVEGTQYF. DNA of the CDR3: TGCGCCAGCAGGACGGCTGAAGTAGAGGGGACCCAGTACTTC. Full variable domain (outside the CDR3, taken from reference TRBV5-1 and TRBJ2-5): KAGVTQTPRYLIKTRGQQVTLSCSPISGHRSVSWYQQTPGQGLQFLFEYFSETQRNKGNFPGRFSGRQFSNSRSEMNVSTLELGDSALYLCASRTAEVEGTQYFGPGTRLLVL.

The chain recombines TRBV30 with TRBJ1-1, with unresolved D. There are 11 residues in the CDR3. V was clipped by 2 bases and J by 5 bases, with 6 bases between them. Per the germline V gene, CDR1 is GTSNPN and CDR2 is SVGIG (reference sequence). CDR3 region: CAWSRETEAFF. CDR3 sequence (DNA): TGTGCCTGGAGTAGGGAGACTGAAGCTTTCTTT. Variable domain in full (rest from reference TRBV30 and TRBJ1-1): SQTIHQWPATLVQPVGSPLSLECTVEGTSNPNLYWYRQAAGRGLQLLFYSVGIGQISSEVPQNLSASRPQDRQFILSSKKLLLSDSGFYLCAWSRETEAFFGQGTRLTVV.

The V call is TRBV19, the J call TRBJ2-5; no firm D call. Germline assignment: CDR1 LNHDA and CDR2 SQIVND (reference sequence). The CDR3 length is 13 residues. Trimming left V 6 bases short and J 2 bases short, with 10 bases between. CDR3 loop: CASRPPRQETQYF. The CDR3 coding sequence is TGTGCCAGTAGACCCCCCAGGCAAGAGACCCAGTACTTC. Using reference TRBV19 and TRBJ2-5 for the parts outside the CDR3, the full variable domain is DGGITQSPKYLFRKEGQNVTLSCEQNLNHDAMYWYRQDPGQGLRLIYYSQIVNDFQKGDIAEGYSVSREKKESFPLTVTSAQKNPTAFYLCASRPPRQETQYFGPGTRLLVL.

The CDR3 is CSVGTGDGTDTQYF. CDR3 DNA sequence: TGCAGCGTGGGGACAGGGGACGGCACAGATACGCAGTATTTT. The chain links TRBV29-1 to TRBJ2-3, with TRBD1 matching 10 bases. The V gene end was trimmed by 6 bases and the J gene end by 1 base; junction bases not matched to a gene: 4. CDR1 and CDR2 (germline): SQVTM, ANQGSEA. This CDR3 is built from 14 residues.

The gene calls are TRBV6-5 and TRBJ1-1; D not resolved. The CDR3 sequence is 12 residues long. The V gene's germline CDR1 is MNHEY and CDR2 SVGAGI. Trimming left V 6 bases short and J 3 bases short, with 8 bases between. CDR3 nucleotide sequence: TGTGCCAGCAGGGAGGGATACACTGAAGCTTTCTTT. Translating gives CASREGYTEAFF.

This chain uses TRBV5-4 with TRBJ2-5; 9 nucleotides match TRBD2. Trimming removed 10 bases from V and 0 bases from J; junction bases left unmatched: 10. CDR1 and CDR2 from the germline V gene are SGHNT and YYREEE (reference sequence). The CDR3 has 15 residues. CDR3 DNA: TGTGCCGGGTCTTCAAGCGGGGGGTACCAAGAGACCCAGTACTTC. It is translated as CAGSSSGGYQETQYF.

The CDR3 spells CASGRLAYEQYF. CDR3 DNA sequence: TGTGCCAGCGGAAGACTAGCCTACGAGCAGTACTTC. The gene calls are TRBV27 and TRBJ2-7; a possible D gene is TRBD2 (6 bases). This CDR3 is built from 12 residues. Germline CDR1 reads MNHEY; CDR2 reads SMNVEV (reference sequence). V was cut by 8 bases and J by 2 bases, with 10 bases left in between.

As to this clone: At one of its ends the junction is not consistent with the germline gene, which may arise from a read error. The chain employs TRBV28 and TRBJ1-5; D may be TRBD1 (5 bases). Germline CDR1 is MDHEN and CDR2 is SYDVKM. CDR3 length: 14 residues. The CDR3 coding sequence is TGTGCCAGCACCGCCGGGACTAGCGATCAGCCCCAGCATTTT. Translation: CASTAGTSDQPQHF.

The chain combines TRBV29-1 with TRBJ2-2, with TRBD2 matching 8 bases. This CDR3 has 14 amino acids. Per germline, CDR1 SQVTM and CDR2 ANQGSEA. The V gene end was trimmed by 7 bases and the J gene end by 5 bases; junction bases not matched to a gene: 9. CDR3 region: CSGREVEDTGELFF. CDR3 in DNA: TGCAGCGGGCGGGAGGTAGAAGATACCGGGGAGCTGTTTTTT.

The rearrangement links TRBV19 to TRBJ2-3, with 7 nucleotides matching TRBD1. Germline values: CDR1 LNHDA, CDR2 SQIVND (reference sequence). This CDR3 contains 18 residues. J was trimmed by 2 bases and V by 0 bases; bases with no gene match: 11. Here the CDR3 DNA reads TGTGCCAGTAGTATAGAGAAAGGACAGGACCACTACACAGATACGCAGTATTTT. Its protein is CASSIEKGQDHYTDTQYF.

Points on this clone: Other DNA sequences in this sample translate to the same CDR3. The chain carries TRBV9 and TRBJ1-1; D is unresolved. Germline lookup yields CDR1 SGDLS and CDR2 YYNGEE. V dropped 3 bases and J dropped 0 bases, with 6 bases sitting between them. The CDR3 length is 13 residues. The DNA for the CDR3 is TGTGCCAGCAGCGCGGGAATGAACACTGAAGCTTTCTTT. As protein: CASSAGMNTEAFF.

In this sample, this clone turned up a few times. The chain joins TRBV7-9 to TRBJ2-7; 9 nucleotides match TRBD2. CDR1 is SEHNR, CDR2 FQNEAQ, per germline (reference sequence). There are 15 residues in the CDR3. J lost 3 bases, V lost 4 bases, and 7 bases had no gene match. CDR3 in DNA: TGTGCCAGCAGCTCCTGGCGGGAGGGTCTCTACGAGCAGTACTTC. It translates to CASSSWREGLYEQYF.

This chain uses TRBV27 with TRBJ2-5, with TRBD1 identical over 9 bases. J lost 4 bases, V lost 6 bases, and 12 bases had no gene match. Germline assignment: CDR1 MNHEY and CDR2 SMNVEV (reference sequence). The CDR3 contains 16 residues. CDR3 in DNA: TGTGCCAGCAGAGACGGGGACAGGGACGTTACAGAGACCCAGTACTTC. Translating gives CASRDGDRDVTETQYF.

The chain recombines TRBV29-1 with TRBJ1-1, with 7 nucleotides matching TRBD1. Germline V gives CDR1 SQVTM, CDR2 ANQGSEA. V gave up 4 bases and J gave up 0 bases; unmatched junction bases: 2. The CDR3 loop spans 13 amino acids. This chain's CDR3 is CSVAGQMNTEAFF. CDR3 nucleotide sequence: TGCAGCGTTGCGGGACAGATGAACACTGAAGCTTTCTTT.

This sequence joins TRBV7-3 and TRBJ2-1; 9 nucleotides match TRBD2. J was trimmed by 7 bases and V by 5 bases; bases with no gene match: 9. Germline lookup yields CDR1 SGHTA and CDR2 FQGTGA. This CDR3 has 15 residues. The CDR3 loop reads CASSLNKGLANEQFF. The CDR3 bases are TGTGCCAGCAGCCTTAACAAAGGACTAGCGAATGAGCAGTTCTTC.

V is TRBV30 and J is TRBJ2-1; perhaps TRBD2 as D (6 bases). This CDR3 comprises 14 residues. CDR1 is GTSNPN and CDR2 is SVGIG in the germline V gene (reference sequence). The V and J ends lost 3 bases and 5 bases respectively, with 14 bases between them. Here the CDR3 reads CAWSRSGVNNEQFF. The CDR3 DNA sequence: TGTGCCTGGAGCAGGTCGGGGGTTAACAATGAGCAGTTCTTC. Combining the CDR3 with reference TRBV30 and TRBJ2-1 gives the whole variable domain SQTIHQWPATLVQPVGSPLSLECTVEGTSNPNLYWYRQAAGRGLQLLFYSVGIGQISSEVPQNLSASRPQDRQFILSSKKLLLSDSGFYLCAWSRSGVNNEQFFGPGTRLTVL.

V gene TRBV9 combines with J gene TRBJ2-5; 7 bases match TRBD2. Looked up from germline, CDR1 is SGDLS and CDR2 is YYNGEE. CDR3 length: 15 amino acids. V trimming: 0 bases; J trimming: 5 bases; junction bases outside the gene matches: 7. The CDR3 DNA sequence: TGTGCCAGCAGCGTAGAAGGCGGGAGAGGTGAGACCCAGTACTTC. Its protein is CASSVEGGRGETQYF.